A single sample gave rise to the 6 T cell receptor beta chains below, sequenced in a study of response to subunit inactivated influenza vaccine. TCRdb passed the RT-PCR reads through MiXCR, listing each CDR3 protein once. Among more than 500,000 distinct CDR3 sequences listed, roughly 12% were seen once. A further study also used this sample, focusing on T cells expressing NK-cell markers. That paper adds: 5'RACE template switching with UMIs generated TCR beta cDNA.

The specimen comprised PBMCs from blood, sampled on the day of vaccination. These receptors were collected from a man aged 45-65 years who received an inactivated influenza vaccine.

This clonotype was seen ten or more times. This chain connects TRBV5-1 to TRBJ2-7; 9 nucleotides line up with TRBD1. CDR3 size: 14 residues. The V gene's germline CDR1 is SGHRS and CDR2 YFSETQ. The trim removed 5 bases at V and 6 bases at J, leaving 9 bases unmatched. CDR3: CASSSGTGFTEQYF. The CDR3 DNA follows: TGCGCCAGCAGTTCCGGGACAGGGTTCACCGAGCAGTACTTC. The full variable domain, its missing parts supplied by reference TRBV5-1 and TRBJ2-7, is KAGVTQTPRYLIKTRGQQVTLSCSPISGHRSVSWYQQTPGQGLQFLFEYFSETQRNKGNFPGRFSGRQFSNSRSEMNVSTLELGDSALYLCASSSGTGFTEQYFGPGTRLTVT.

About this clonotype: A much larger clone sits a single nucleotide away, making a read error possible. This chain joins TRBV5-1 and TRBJ2-7; TRBD2 might be the D (5 bases). Deletions cut 3 bases from V and 2 bases from J, with 9 bases between. This CDR3 has 13 amino acids. CDR1 is SGHRS, CDR2 YFSETQ, per germline. The CDR3 loop is CASSSDGTYEQYF. The CDR3 DNA reads TGCGCCAGCAGCTCGGACGGGACCTACGAGCAGTACTTC.

This clonotype was seen a handful of times. The chain joins TRBV27 to TRBJ1-4, with D possibly TRBD1 on 5 matching bases. V lost 6 bases and J 4 bases, leaving 12 bases between the germline ends. The CDR3 length is 14 residues. Germline assignment: CDR1 MNHEY and CDR2 SMNVEV (reference sequence). CDR3 region: CASRRRGVNEKLFF. The CDR3 nucleotides read TGTGCCAGCAGGAGACGGGGGGTTAATGAAAAACTGTTTTTT. Full variable domain (outside the CDR3, taken from reference TRBV27 and TRBJ1-4): EAQVTQNPRYLITVTGKKLTVTCSQNMNHEYMSWYRQDPGLGLRQIYYSMNVEVTDKGDVPEGYKVSRKEKRNFPLILESPSPNQTSLYFCASRRRGVNEKLFFGSGTQLSVL.

This clonotype was recorded a few times. The genes are TRBV5-1 and TRBJ1-3; possible D gene TRBD1, 6 bases. Looked up from germline, CDR1 is SGHRS and CDR2 is YFSETQ. Trimming cost V 4 bases and J 2 bases, with 19 bases left between them. This CDR3 has 17 residues. The CDR3: CASSPGHRIGTGNTIYF. The CDR3 DNA follows: TGCGCCAGCAGCCCGGGACACAGGATAGGAACTGGAAACACCATATATTTT. Together with reference TRBV5-1 and TRBJ1-3, the CDR3 gives the full variable domain: KAGVTQTPRYLIKTRGQQVTLSCSPISGHRSVSWYQQTPGQGLQFLFEYFSETQRNKGNFPGRFSGRQFSNSRSEMNVSTLELGDSALYLCASSPGHRIGTGNTIYFGEGSWLTVV.

The rearrangement links TRBV12-3 or TRBV12-4 to TRBJ2-2; D is unclear. The CDR3 sequence is 14 residues long. V was pared by 6 bases and J by 8 bases, with 16 bases between. This chain's CDR3 is CASRALGMMGELFF. In nucleotides, the CDR3 is TGTGCCAGCAGGGCCCTAGGGATGATGGGGGAGCTGTTTTTT.

The chain links TRBV5-1 to TRBJ2-3; D unresolved. The CDR3 loop spans 17 amino acids. Trimming took 0 bases from V and 5 from J, leaving 19 bases between them. CDR1 SGHRS and CDR2 YFSETQ come from the germline V gene. CDR3 sequence: CASSLGLIGRNGDTQYF. The CDR3 bases are TGCGCCAGCAGCTTGGGGTTGATCGGACGGAATGGAGATACGCAGTATTTT.